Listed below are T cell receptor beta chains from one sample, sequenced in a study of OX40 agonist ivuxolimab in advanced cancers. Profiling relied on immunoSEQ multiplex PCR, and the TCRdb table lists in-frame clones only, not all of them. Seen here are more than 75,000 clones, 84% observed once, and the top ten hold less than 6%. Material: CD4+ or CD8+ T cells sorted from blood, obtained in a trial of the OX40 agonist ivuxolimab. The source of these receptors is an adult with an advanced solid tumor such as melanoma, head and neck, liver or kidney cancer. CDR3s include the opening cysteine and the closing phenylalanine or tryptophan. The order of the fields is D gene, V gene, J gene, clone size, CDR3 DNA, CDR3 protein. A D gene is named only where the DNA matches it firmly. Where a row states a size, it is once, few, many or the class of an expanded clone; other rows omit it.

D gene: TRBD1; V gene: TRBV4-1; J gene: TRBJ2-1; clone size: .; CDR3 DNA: TGCGCCAGCAGCCAAGATAGGGGGACAGTCTACAATGAGCAGTTCTTC; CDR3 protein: CASSQDRGTVYNEQFF
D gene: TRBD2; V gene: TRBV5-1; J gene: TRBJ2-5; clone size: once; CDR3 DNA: TGCGCCAGCAGACCCGGGACTACCCAAGAGACCCAGTACTTC; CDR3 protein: CASRPGTTQETQYF
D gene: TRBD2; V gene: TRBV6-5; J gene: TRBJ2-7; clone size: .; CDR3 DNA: TGTGCCAGCAGTTACCGGGCCGGGACTAGGGGAAGCGAGCAGTACTTC; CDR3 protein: CASSYRAGTRGSEQYF
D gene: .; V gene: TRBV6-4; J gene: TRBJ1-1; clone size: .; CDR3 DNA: TGTGCCAGCAGTCTCGAGGCGGACACTGAAGCTTTCTTT; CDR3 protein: CASSLEADTEAFF
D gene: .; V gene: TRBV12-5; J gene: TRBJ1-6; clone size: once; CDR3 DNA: TGTGCTAGTGGTTCACAAAGGGGTACGGATAATTCACCCCTCCACTTT; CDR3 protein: CASGSQRGTDNSPLHF
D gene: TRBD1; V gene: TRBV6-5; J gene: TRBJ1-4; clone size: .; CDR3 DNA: TGTGCCAGCAGTTACTCACAGGGGGCTAATGAAAAACTGTTTTTT; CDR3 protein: CASSYSQGANEKLFF
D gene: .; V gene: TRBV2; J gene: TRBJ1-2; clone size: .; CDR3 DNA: TGTGCCAGCAGTACGGCCGGCTACACCTTC; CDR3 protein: CASSTAGYTF
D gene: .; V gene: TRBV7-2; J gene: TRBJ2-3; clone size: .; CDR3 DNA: TGTGCCAGCAGCTTAGGCCCCAACACAGATACGCAGTATTTT; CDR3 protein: CASSLGPNTDTQYF
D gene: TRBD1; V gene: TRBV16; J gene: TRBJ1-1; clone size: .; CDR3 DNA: TGTGCCAGCAGCCAAGGACAGGGGAGCACTGAAGCTTTCTTT; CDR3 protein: CASSQGQGSTEAFF
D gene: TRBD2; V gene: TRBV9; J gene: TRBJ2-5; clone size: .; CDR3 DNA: TGTGCCAGCTCGGGGGCGCTAGCGGGTATAGAGACCCAGTACTTC; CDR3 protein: CASSGALAGIETQYF
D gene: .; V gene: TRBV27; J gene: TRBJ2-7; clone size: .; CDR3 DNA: TGTGCCAGCTATCAGGAGGGACGCTCCTACGAGCAGTACTTC; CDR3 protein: CASYQEGRSYEQYF
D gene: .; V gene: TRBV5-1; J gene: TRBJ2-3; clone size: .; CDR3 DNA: TGCGCCAGCACCGACACAGATACGCAGTATTTT; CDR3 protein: CASTDTDTQYF
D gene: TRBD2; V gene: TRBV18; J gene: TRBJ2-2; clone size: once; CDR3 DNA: TGTGCCAGCTCATCCCGTTTTGGACTAGCGGGGAACACCGGGGAGCTGTTTTTT; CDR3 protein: CASSSRFGLAGNTGELFF
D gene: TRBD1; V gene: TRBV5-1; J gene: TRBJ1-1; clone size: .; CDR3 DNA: TGCGCCAGCAGCTTGGTGGGACAGGGGACTGAAGCTTTCTTT; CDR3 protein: CASSLVGQGTEAFF
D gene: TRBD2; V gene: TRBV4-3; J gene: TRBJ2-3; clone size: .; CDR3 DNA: TGCGCCAGCAGCCCGGGACTAGTGGGGACTAGCACAGATACGCAGTATTTT; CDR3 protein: CASSPGLVGTSTDTQYF
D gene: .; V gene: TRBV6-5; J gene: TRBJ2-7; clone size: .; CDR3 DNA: TGTGCCAGCAGTTACTCGATTGCCTTCCTCTACGAGCAGTACTTC; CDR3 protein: CASSYSIAFLYEQYF
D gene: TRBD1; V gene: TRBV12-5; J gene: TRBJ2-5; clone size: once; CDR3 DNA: TGTGCTAGTGGTTTGCCGGGACAGCTTCAAGAGACCCAGTACTTC; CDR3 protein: CASGLPGQLQETQYF
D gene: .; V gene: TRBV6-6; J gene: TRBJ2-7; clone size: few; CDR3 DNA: TGTGCCAGCTCGGGAGCGGTCTCCTACGAGCAGTACTTC; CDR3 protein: CASSGAVSYEQYF
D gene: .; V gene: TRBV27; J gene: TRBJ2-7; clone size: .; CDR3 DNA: TGTGCCAGCAGTTTATCGGAGGAGGAATCCTACGAGCAGTACTTC; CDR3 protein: CASSLSEEESYEQYF
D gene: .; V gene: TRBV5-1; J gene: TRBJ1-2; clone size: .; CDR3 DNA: TGCGCCAGCAGCTTGGGGTGGGACTATGGCTACACCTTC; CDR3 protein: CASSLGWDYGYTF
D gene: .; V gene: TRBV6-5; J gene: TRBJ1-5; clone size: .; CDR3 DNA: TGTGCCAGCACCGGACAGCCCAATCAGCCCCAGCATTTT; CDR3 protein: CASTGQPNQPQHF
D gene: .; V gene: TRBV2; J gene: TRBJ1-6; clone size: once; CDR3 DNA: TGTGCCACCATTCCCTGGACAGTGAATTCACCCCTCCACTTT; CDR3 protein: CATIPWTVNSPLHF
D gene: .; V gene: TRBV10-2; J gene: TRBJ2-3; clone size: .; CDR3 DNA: TGCGCCAGCAGTGAGGAGGTAGCGTTCCTCACAGATACGCAGTATTTT; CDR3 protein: CASSEEVAFLTDTQYF
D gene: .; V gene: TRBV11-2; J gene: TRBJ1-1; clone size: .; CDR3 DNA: TGTGCCAGCAGCTTAGGCCTCCGGGGGGCGGTGAACACTGAAGCTTTCTTT; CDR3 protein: CASSLGLRGAVNTEAFF
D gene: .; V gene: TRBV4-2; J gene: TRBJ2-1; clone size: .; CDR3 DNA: TGTGCCAGCAGCCAAGATGGGATGGGGGGAGTGGGGAATGAGCAGTTCTTC; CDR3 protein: CASSQDGMGGVGNEQFF
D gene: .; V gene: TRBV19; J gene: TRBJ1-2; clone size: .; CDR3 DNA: TGTGCCAGTAGAGACTATGGCTACACCTTC; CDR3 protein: CASRDYGYTF
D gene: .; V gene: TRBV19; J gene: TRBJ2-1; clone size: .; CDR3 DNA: TGTGCCAGTAGTTTTTTGACTAGGTCCTACAATGAGCAGTTCTTC; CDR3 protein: CASSFLTRSYNEQFF
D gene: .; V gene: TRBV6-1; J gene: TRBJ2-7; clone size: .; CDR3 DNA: TGTGCCAGCAGTGAAATGTGGACCCCGGGGGCCTACGAGCAGTACTTC; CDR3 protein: CASSEMWTPGAYEQYF
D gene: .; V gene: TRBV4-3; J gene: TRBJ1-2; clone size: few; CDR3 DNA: TGCGCCAGCAGCCAGGGCAGGGGCGATGGCTACACCTTC; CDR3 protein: CASSQGRGDGYTF
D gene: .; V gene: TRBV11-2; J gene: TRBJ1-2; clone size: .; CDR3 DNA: TGTGCCAGCAGCATCGACAGGCGCTATGGCTACACCTTC; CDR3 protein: CASSIDRRYGYTF
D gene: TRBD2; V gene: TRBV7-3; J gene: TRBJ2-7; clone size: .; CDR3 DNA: TGTGCCAGCAGCTTAACCCGGGGGGGACACGAGCAGTACTTC; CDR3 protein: CASSLTRGGHEQYF
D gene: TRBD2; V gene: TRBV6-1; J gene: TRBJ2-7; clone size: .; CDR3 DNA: TGTGCCAGCAGTGAAGCGCTGGGGGGGAACGGGTGGTCCTACGAGCAGTACTTC; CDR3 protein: CASSEALGGNGWSYEQYF